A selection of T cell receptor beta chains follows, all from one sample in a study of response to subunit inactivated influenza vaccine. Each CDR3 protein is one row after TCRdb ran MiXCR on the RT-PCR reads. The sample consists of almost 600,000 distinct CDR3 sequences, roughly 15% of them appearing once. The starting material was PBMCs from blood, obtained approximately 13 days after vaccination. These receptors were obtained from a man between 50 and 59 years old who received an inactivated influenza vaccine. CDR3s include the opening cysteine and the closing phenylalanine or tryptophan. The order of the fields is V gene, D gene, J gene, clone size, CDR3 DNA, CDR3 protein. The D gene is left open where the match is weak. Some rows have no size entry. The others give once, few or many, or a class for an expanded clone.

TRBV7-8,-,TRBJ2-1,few,TGTGCCAGCAGCCTTATGAGGGGTTCGTCAGGCAATGAGCAGTTCTTC,CASSLMRGSSGNEQFF
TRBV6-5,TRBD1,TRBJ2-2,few,TGTGCCAGCAGTTCCCGGGGACAGGGTTCCGGGGAGCTGTTTTTT,CASSSRGQGSGELFF
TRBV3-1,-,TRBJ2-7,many,TGTGCCAGCAGCCAAGGGAGGACCTACGAGCAGTACTTC,CASSQGRTYEQYF
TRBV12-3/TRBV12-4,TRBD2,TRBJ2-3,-,TGTGCCAGCAGCCCGACTAGCGGACCCCGAGATACGCAGTATTTT,CASSPTSGPRDTQYF
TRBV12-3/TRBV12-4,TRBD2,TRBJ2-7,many,TGTGCCAGCAGTTTGTCTACGCGGGGGGGCGAGCAGTACTTC,CASSLSTRGGEQYF
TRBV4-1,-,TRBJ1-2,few,TGCGCCAGCAGCCAAGATAATCTTTATGGCTACACCTTC,CASSQDNLYGYTF
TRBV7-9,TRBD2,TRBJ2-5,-,TGTGCCAGCAGCTTCGTTAGCGGGGGGTTGGAGACCCAGTACTTC,CASSFVSGGLETQYF
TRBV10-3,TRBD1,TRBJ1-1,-,TGTGCCATCGTGGGCGGGACAGGGTATCGGACTGAAGCTTTCTTT,CAIVGGTGYRTEAFF
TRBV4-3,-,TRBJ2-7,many,TGCGCCAGCAGCCAAGAGTACAGGGCCGAGCAGTACTTC,CASSQEYRAEQYF
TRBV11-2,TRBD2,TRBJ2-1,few,TGTGCCAGCAGCTTCCTTACTAGCGCCTCCTACAATGAGCAGTTCTTC,CASSFLTSASYNEQFF
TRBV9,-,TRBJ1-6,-,TGTGCCAGCAGCGAGGCGGGGGATAATTCACCCCTCCACTTT,CASSEAGDNSPLHF
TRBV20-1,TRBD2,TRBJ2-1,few,TGCAGTGCTAACCTGGGACTACTAAACTCGGAGCAGTTCTTC,CSANLGLLNSEQFF
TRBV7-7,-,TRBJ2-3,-,TGTGCTAGCAGCTTAGAGTTTAGGGGGGCCAGTATTACAGATACGCAGTATTTT,CASSLEFRGASITDTQYF
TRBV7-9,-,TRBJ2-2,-,TGTGCCAGCAGCTACCAACCGAACACCGGGGAGCTGTTTTTT,CASSYQPNTGELFF
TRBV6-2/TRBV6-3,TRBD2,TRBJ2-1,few,TGTGCCAGCAGTCCACTGGGACTAGGGGAGCAGTTCTTC,CASSPLGLGEQFF
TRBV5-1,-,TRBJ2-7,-,TGCGCCAGCAGCTACCTACCCGGGAGTTCCTACGAGCAGTACTTC,CASSYLPGSSYEQYF
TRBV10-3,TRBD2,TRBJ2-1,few,TGTGCCATCAGTGAGCCCTGGACTAGCGGGGCCCCCTACAATGAGCAGTTCTTC,CAISEPWTSGAPYNEQFF
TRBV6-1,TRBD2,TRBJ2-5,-,TGTGCCAGCAGTAGGGGAAAGGGGCTAGCGGTGTACCAAGAGACCCAGTACTTC,CASSRGKGLAVYQETQYF
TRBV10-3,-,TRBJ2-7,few,TGTGCCATCAGTGATTGGCTGGGGCCTTCCTACGAGCAGTACTTC,CAISDWLGPSYEQYF
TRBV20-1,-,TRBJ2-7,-,TGCAGTGCTAGAGATTTAAACAGGGAGACCTACGAGCAGTACTTC,CSARDLNRETYEQYF
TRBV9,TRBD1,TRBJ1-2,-,TGTGCCAGCAGCGTAGGCGAGGGGGCGCGAGGGGGCTACACCTTC,CASSVGEGARGGYTF
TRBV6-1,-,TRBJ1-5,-,TGTGCCACGACGGCCCCCGGTGGCAATCAGCCCCAGCATTTT,CATTAPGGNQPQHF